These 18 T cell receptor beta chains share one sample of origin, sequenced in a study of CD8 T cells in ankylosing spondylitis (dated by TCRdb to about 2017). No antigens are known for them. Libraries were constructed by 5' RACE. The instrument was an Illumina HiSeq 2500. TCRdb passed the public sequencing reads through fastp at Q25 and MiXCR, retaining productive beta sequences. Identical CDR3 proteins give one entry, which carries the most common genes and DNA. The sample has hundreds of thousands of distinct CDR3 sequences on record, 12% of them singletons. Approximately 0.51% of the sample belongs to the ten largest clones. General study outcomes and caveats: Blood from ankylosing spondylitis patients appeared to be characterized by a TCR beta motif made up of under 10 highly homologous amino acid variants.

Sequencing used blood, either unsorted or a sorted T cell fraction (not recorded which). Receptors originate from a male donor with ankylosing spondylitis.

This clonotype was found a few times. The rearrangement joins TRBV20-1 to TRBJ1-4; D not certain. The CDR3 extends over 12 amino acids. Germline lookup yields CDR1 DFQATT and CDR2 SNEGSKA (reference sequence). V lost 6 bases, J lost 5 bases, and 10 bases lay in between. The CDR3 sequence is CSASARNEKLFF. For the CDR3, the DNA is TGCAGTGCGTCCGCCAGGAATGAAAAACTGTTTTTT.

The chain's CDR3 is CASSSPDRVHEQYF. The CDR3, as DNA: TGTGCCAGCAGTTCCCCCGACAGGGTACACGAGCAGTACTTC. The V and J genes are TRBV6-5 and TRBJ2-7, with 7 positions matching TRBD1. From germline, CDR1 is MNHEY and CDR2 SVGAGI. The CDR3 has 14 amino acids. V trimming: 4 bases; J trimming: 5 bases; junction bases outside the gene matches: 8.

This chain links TRBV6-2 or TRBV6-3 with TRBJ1-1; tentatively, D is TRBD1 (5 bases). V lost 0 bases to trimming and J lost 11 bases, with 16 bases between them. Germline V gene sequence: CDR1 MNHEY, CDR2 SVGEGT. The length of the CDR3 is 14 residues. The CDR3 DNA follows: TGTGCCAGCAGTTACTCGAGACAGTATATTTCGGCTTTCTTT. It specifies CASSYSRQYISAFF.

This clonotype was seen many times. V and J are TRBV11-1 and TRBJ2-3; D remains ambiguous. The V gene lost 5 bases and the J gene lost 4 bases, with 7 bases spanning the gap. The CDR3 runs to 12 residues. CDR1 SGHAT and CDR2 FQDESV come from the germline V gene (reference sequence). CDR3 amino acids: CASSRNADTQYF. The DNA for the CDR3 is TGTGCCAGCAGCAGAAACGCAGATACGCAGTATTTT.

This clonotype has only a few counts. This rearrangement joins TRBV20-1 to TRBJ1-4; D may be TRBD1 (5 bases). The germline V gene encodes CDR1 DFQATT and CDR2 SNEGSKA (reference sequence). Trimming cost V 6 bases and J 8 bases, with 25 bases left between them. This CDR3 spans 16 amino acids. The CDR3 bases are TGCAGTGCACCGGGACTCCCCGCGGGCAGGGCGGAAAAACTGTTTTTT. This encodes CSAPGLPAGRAEKLFF.

This clonotype was counted at least ten times. This chain uses TRBV29-1 with TRBJ2-3; 8 nucleotides line up with TRBD1. V was pared by 2 bases and J by 5 bases, with 6 bases of the junction left unmatched. The V gene's germline CDR1 is SQVTM and CDR2 ANQGSEA. CDR3 length: 14 amino acids. This CDR3 is CSVELDRAGDTQYF. The DNA of the CDR3 is TGCAGCGTTGAACTGGACAGGGCAGGAGATACGCAGTATTTT.

In this sample, this clonotype turned up a few times. V and J are TRBV20-1 and TRBJ1-1; D possibly corresponds to TRBD1 (5 bases). Trimming took off 2 bases at V and 3 bases at J, with 10 bases between the two ends. Germline V gene sequence: CDR1 DFQATT, CDR2 SNEGSKA (reference sequence). The CDR3 sequence is 13 residues long. The CDR3 sequence: CSARRDRHTEAFF. The CDR3 bases are TGCAGTGCTAGACGAGACAGACACACTGAAGCTTTCTTT.

This clonotype was counted between two and nine times. The V gene is TRBV20-1, the J gene TRBJ2-2, with 9 bases that match TRBD2. The J segment lost 3 bases and the V segment lost 6 bases, leaving 8 bases of the junction unmatched. CDR3 length: 15 residues. Germline lookup yields CDR1 DFQATT and CDR2 SNEGSKA (reference sequence). CDR3 region: CSAPLAGIDTGELFF. The CDR3 DNA follows: TGCAGTGCGCCACTAGCGGGCATAGACACCGGGGAGCTGTTTTTT.

The genes are TRBV20-1 and TRBJ2-7; no clear D gene. CDR3 length equals 14 residues. V was trimmed by 1 base and J by 5 bases, leaving 15 bases between them. Germline V gene sequence: CDR1 DFQATT, CDR2 SNEGSKA (reference sequence). The CDR3 is CSARASFGVNEQYF. The CDR3, as DNA: TGCAGTGCTAGAGCCTCCTTTGGCGTCAACGAGCAGTACTTC.

This clonotype appeared a few times. V and J are TRBV20-1 and TRBJ2-4, with a weak D call TRBD1 (5 bases). In germline, CDR1 is DFQATT, CDR2 SNEGSKA (reference sequence). There are 14 residues in the CDR3. V lost 5 bases and J lost 0, with 11 bases in between. CDR3 in amino acids: CSAGHQGAKNIQYF. The CDR3 bases are TGCAGTGCTGGCCATCAGGGAGCCAAAAACATTCAGTACTTC.

This clonotype was seen more than once but under ten times. The chain employs TRBV5-1 and TRBJ2-3; 7 bases line up with TRBD2. The germline V gene has CDR1 SGHRS and CDR2 YFSETQ. V lost 7 bases, J lost 4 bases, and 6 bases stayed unmatched. The CDR3 runs to 13 residues. For the CDR3, the DNA is TGCGCCAGCGGGAGCGGGATCGCAGATACGCAGTATTTT. Amino acids: CASGSGIADTQYF.

The chain is built from TRBV20-1 and TRBJ2-5; 9 nucleotides line up with TRBD2. The V segment lost 5 bases and the J segment 5 bases; nucleotides outside the gene matches: 9. The V gene's germline CDR1 is DFQATT and CDR2 SNEGSKA (reference sequence). The CDR3 contains 14 residues. The CDR3 sequence: CSALPGLATETQYF. The DNA of the CDR3 is TGCAGTGCTCTTCCGGGACTAGCTACGGAGACCCAGTACTTC.

This clonotype has just a few counts. The rearrangement joins TRBV7-2 to TRBJ2-7; D perhaps matches TRBD2 (6 bases). Looked up from germline, CDR1 is SGHTA and CDR2 is FQGNSA. Between the trimmed V and J ends, which lost 5 bases and 9 bases, there was a span of 23 bases. This CDR3 has 15 residues. The DNA of the CDR3 is TGTGCCAGCAGCGCGGGACGCCGGGGGATTACGACGCAGTACTTC. The encoded protein is CASSAGRRGITTQYF.

This clonotype was observed at least ten times. The chain carries TRBV28 and TRBJ1-2; D is ambiguous. With 4 bases removed from V and 8 bases from J, the gap between germline ends came to 17 bases. This CDR3 contains 14 residues. Germline V gene data show CDR1 as MDHEN and CDR2 as SYDVKM. The CDR3 loop is CASSSSLGRMGYTF. The CDR3 coding sequence is TGTGCCAGCAGTTCCTCCTTGGGCAGGATGGGCTACACCTTC.

CDR3 sequence: CASSRSQGHGGYTF. DNA of the CDR3: TGTGCCAGCAGCCGATCGCAGGGGCACGGTGGCTACACCTTC. The chain combines TRBV16 with TRBJ1-2, with D perhaps TRBD1 (6 bases). With 4 bases removed from V and 7 bases from J, the gap between germline ends came to 16 bases. The CDR3 extends over 14 amino acids. Germline V gene data show CDR1 as KGHSY and CDR2 as FQNENV.

There are many counts of this clonotype. The chain couples TRBV29-1 to TRBJ2-5; possibly TRBD1 or TRBD2 for D (5 bases each). V gave up 6 bases and J gave up 3 bases, with 26 bases separating them. The CDR3 is made up of 17 amino acids. The germline gives CDR1 SQVTM, CDR2 ANQGSEA. The DNA for the CDR3 is TGCAGCGTGGGGACGAGTACCGGGATAATAGGGGAAGAGACCCAGTACTTC. This sequence encodes CSVGTSTGIIGEETQYF.

In its sample, this clonotype was seen a few times. This rearrangement joins TRBV20-1 to TRBJ2-1, with TRBD2 matching 8 bases. Trimming took 0 bases from V and 5 from J; bases not matched to a gene: 6. From germline, CDR1 is DFQATT and CDR2 SNEGSKA (reference sequence). CDR3 size: 15 residues. CDR3 DNA: TGCAGTGCTAGAGATCGGGGGGGACCCAACAATGAGCAGTTCTTC. Encoded protein: CSARDRGGPNNEQFF.

This clonotype turned up a few times. V and J are TRBV5-1 and TRBJ1-2, with D possibly TRBD1 on 6 matching bases. V gave up 5 bases and J gave up 6 bases, with 17 bases separating them. This CDR3 spans 14 amino acids. The V gene's germline CDR1 is SGHRS and CDR2 YFSETQ. The CDR3 sequence: CASSLTTGTNGYTF. CDR3 nucleotides: TGCGCCAGCAGTTTGACGACCGGGACAAATGGCTACACCTTC.